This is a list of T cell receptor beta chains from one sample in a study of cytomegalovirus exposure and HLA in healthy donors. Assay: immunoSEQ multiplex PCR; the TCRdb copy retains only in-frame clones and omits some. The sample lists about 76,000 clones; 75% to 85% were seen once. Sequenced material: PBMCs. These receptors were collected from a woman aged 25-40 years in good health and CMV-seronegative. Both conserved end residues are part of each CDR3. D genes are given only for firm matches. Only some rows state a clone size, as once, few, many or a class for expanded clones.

CDR3: CASSPDRVKPGELFF
DNA: TGTGCCAGCAGCCCGGACAGGGTTAAGCCCGGGGAGCTGTTTTTT
size: -
D: TRBD1
J: TRBJ2-2
V: TRBV7-9

CDR3: CASSRGHATNEKLFF
DNA: TGTGCCAGCAGCCGAGGACACGCAACTAATGAAAAACTGTTTTTT
size: -
D: -
J: TRBJ1-4
V: TRBV7-9

CDR3: CASSRNRGQDTEAFF
DNA: TGTGCCAGCAGCCGGAACAGGGGGCAGGACACTGAAGCTTTCTTT
size: -
D: TRBD1
J: TRBJ1-1
V: TRBV7-2

CDR3: CASSKGQGGYTF
DNA: TGTGCCAGCAGTAAGGGACAGGGAGGCTACACCTTC
size: -
D: TRBD1
J: TRBJ1-2
V: TRBV27

CDR3: CAISVVGGNPYEQYF
DNA: TGTGCCATCAGTGTGGTGGGGGGGAATCCCTACGAGCAGTACTTC
size: -
D: TRBD2
J: TRBJ2-7
V: TRBV10-3

CDR3: CANPGQGANYGYTF
DNA: TGTGCCAACCCCGGACAGGGGGCGAACTATGGCTACACCTTC
size: few
D: TRBD1
J: TRBJ1-2
V: TRBV2

CDR3: CASSRTQLAGGFYEQYF
DNA: TGTGCCAGTAGCAGAACCCAACTAGCGGGAGGGTTTTACGAGCAGTACTTC
size: -
D: TRBD2
J: TRBJ2-7
V: TRBV19

CDR3: CSVDLEPNNNEQFF
DNA: TGCAGCGTTGACTTGGAGCCCAATAACAATGAGCAGTTCTTC
size: -
D: -
J: TRBJ2-1
V: TRBV29-1

CDR3: CSAPWGGQSGGYTF
DNA: TGCAGCGCCCCCTGGGGGGGGCAGTCCGGTGGCTACACCTTC
size: -
D: -
J: TRBJ1-2
V: TRBV29-1

CDR3: CASSVGSTGKGYTF
DNA: TGTGCCAGCAGCGTAGGGTCTACAGGGAAGGGCTACACCTTC
size: -
D: -
J: TRBJ1-2
V: TRBV9

CDR3: CASSLGGTGLPEAFF
DNA: TGTGCCAGCAGTTTAGGAGGGACAGGGCTTCCTGAAGCTTTCTTT
size: -
D: TRBD1
J: TRBJ1-1
V: TRBV28

CDR3: CASSVLGQGDQPQHF
DNA: TGTGCCAGCAGCGTTCTAGGACAGGGAGATCAGCCCCAGCATTTT
size: -
D: TRBD1
J: TRBJ1-5
V: TRBV9

CDR3: CASSFRQPVSGNTIYF
DNA: TGTGCCAGCAGTTTCCGACAGCCGGTCTCTGGAAACACCATATATTTT
size: -
D: -
J: TRBJ1-3
V: TRBV28

CDR3: CASSLYGGYNEQFF
DNA: TGCGCCAGCAGCTTGTACGGCGGATACAATGAGCAGTTCTTC
size: -
D: -
J: TRBJ2-1
V: TRBV5-1

CDR3: CASSLDWATGTNYGYTF
DNA: TGTGCCAGCAGCTTAGATTGGGCGACAGGAACAAACTATGGCTACACCTTC
size: -
D: -
J: TRBJ1-2
V: TRBV11-2

CDR3: CASSIFFSGQGAQPQHF
DNA: TGTGCCAGTAGTATTTTTTTCTCTGGACAGGGCGCCCAGCCCCAGCATTTT
size: -
D: TRBD1
J: TRBJ1-5
V: TRBV19

CDR3: CASSQGRGGNHQPQHF
DNA: TGCGCCAGCAGCCAGGGCCGTGGGGGCAACCATCAGCCCCAGCATTTT
size: -
D: -
J: TRBJ1-5
V: TRBV4-1

CDR3: CASSQPSGGVRNQPQHF
DNA: TGTGCCAGCAGCCAACCTTCAGGGGGCGTACGGAATCAGCCCCAGCATTTT
size: -
D: TRBD1
J: TRBJ1-5
V: TRBV4-2

CDR3: CASSFHSSGNTIYF
DNA: TGTGCCAGCAGCTTTCACAGCTCTGGAAACACCATATATTTT
size: -
D: -
J: TRBJ1-3
V: TRBV7-9

CDR3: CAISEDNGSGGYEQYF
DNA: TGTGCCATCAGTGAGGATAATGGGAGCGGGGGTTACGAGCAGTACTTC
size: -
D: TRBD2
J: TRBJ2-7
V: TRBV10-3

CDR3: CASSQWTSGRDEQYF
DNA: TGTGCCAGCAGCCAATGGACTAGCGGGAGGGACGAGCAGTACTTC
size: -
D: TRBD2
J: TRBJ2-7
V: TRBV14

CDR3: CASSPRGTGELFF
DNA: TGTGCCAGCAGCCCACGGGGCACCGGGGAGCTGTTTTTT
size: -
D: -
J: TRBJ2-2
V: TRBV7-8

CDR3: CAWSPQGAYEQYF
DNA: TGTGCCTGGAGTCCCCAGGGTGCCTACGAGCAGTACTTC
size: -
D: -
J: TRBJ2-7
V: TRBV30

CDR3: CASSPTADSEQYF
DNA: TGCGCCAGCAGTCCGACTGCCGACAGCGAGCAGTACTTC
size: -
D: -
J: TRBJ2-7
V: TRBV10-1

CDR3: CASSHGTLDTQYF
DNA: TGTGCCAGCAGCCACGGGACTCTAGATACGCAGTATTTT
size: -
D: -
J: TRBJ2-3
V: TRBV7-3

CDR3: CASSPPSKETQYF
DNA: TGTGCCAGCTCACCACCTAGCAAAGAGACCCAGTACTTC
size: -
D: -
J: TRBJ2-5
V: TRBV18

CDR3: CASSIDPRTGHYSNQPQHF
DNA: TGTGCCAGTAGTATAGATCCTCGGACAGGGCACTATAGCAATCAGCCCCAGCATTTT
size: -
D: TRBD1
J: TRBJ1-5
V: TRBV19

CDR3: CASSWTSGDYNEQFF
DNA: TGTGCCAGCAGTTGGACTAGCGGGGATTACAATGAGCAGTTCTTC
size: -
D: TRBD2
J: TRBJ2-1
V: TRBV28

CDR3: CASSLLAEETQYF
DNA: TGTGCCAGCAGTTTATTAGCGGAAGAGACCCAGTACTTC
size: -
D: -
J: TRBJ2-5
V: TRBV28

CDR3: CASRGSVTGELFF
DNA: TGTGCCAGCCGGGGATCAGTCACCGGGGAGCTGTTTTTT
size: -
D: -
J: TRBJ2-2
V: TRBV16

CDR3: CASSFGQGPYQETQYF
DNA: TGTGCCAGCAGTTTCGGACAGGGCCCGTACCAAGAGACCCAGTACTTC
size: -
D: TRBD1
J: TRBJ2-5
V: TRBV28

CDR3: CASSITGTGAEAFF
DNA: TGTGCCAGCAGCATTACCGGGACAGGGGCCGAAGCTTTCTTT
size: -
D: TRBD1
J: TRBJ1-1
V: TRBV5-4

CDR3: CAWSGRGFGEAFF
DNA: TGTGCCTGGAGTGGCAGGGGGTTCGGTGAAGCTTTCTTT
size: -
D: TRBD1
J: TRBJ1-1
V: TRBV30

CDR3: CASSQEGGGTGELFF
DNA: TGCGCCAGCAGCCAAGAAGGGGGGGGCACCGGGGAGCTGTTTTTT
size: -
D: -
J: TRBJ2-2
V: TRBV4-3

CDR3: CASRVSGSTYEQYF
DNA: TGTGCCAGCAGAGTTAGCGGGAGCACCTACGAGCAGTACTTC
size: -
D: TRBD2
J: TRBJ2-7
V: TRBV2

CDR3: CASSLTNGTGNTGELFF
DNA: TGCGCCAGCAGCTTAACGAACGGGACAGGGAACACCGGGGAGCTGTTTTTT
size: -
D: TRBD1
J: TRBJ2-2
V: TRBV5-1

CDR3: CASRGLAGQYNEQFF
DNA: TGTGCCAGCAGGGGACTAGCGGGGCAATACAATGAGCAGTTCTTC
size: -
D: TRBD2
J: TRBJ2-1
V: TRBV2

CDR3: CASQNSGQNQPQHF
DNA: TGTGCCAGTCAAAATTCTGGACAGAATCAGCCCCAGCATTTT
size: -
D: -
J: TRBJ1-5
V: TRBV28

CDR3: CASSIGLGLVANEQFF
DNA: TGTGCCAGTAGTATAGGTTTGGGACTAGTTGCTAATGAGCAGTTCTTC
size: -
D: TRBD2
J: TRBJ2-1
V: TRBV19

CDR3: CASSLWGDEQFF
DNA: TGTGCCAGCAGTTTGTGGGGGGATGAGCAGTTCTTC
size: -
D: -
J: TRBJ2-1
V: TRBV28

CDR3: CASSLAKGQGFNIQYF
DNA: TGTGCCAGCAGCTTAGCGAAGGGACAGGGTTTCAACATTCAGTACTTC
size: -
D: TRBD1
J: TRBJ2-4
V: TRBV11-2

CDR3: CASSHSTSYEQYF
DNA: TGTGCCAGCAGCCACTCGACTAGCTACGAGCAGTACTTC
size: -
D: -
J: TRBJ2-7
V: TRBV4-2

CDR3: CASRTEGETQYF
DNA: TGTGCAAGTCGCACCGAGGGCGAGACCCAGTACTTC
size: -
D: -
J: TRBJ2-5
V: TRBV12-2

CDR3: CASRISTGKWTSGTLYEQYF
DNA: TGTGCCAGTAGGATATCGACAGGAAAATGGACTAGCGGAACCCTCTACGAGCAGTACTTC
size: -
D: TRBD2
J: TRBJ2-7
V: TRBV19

CDR3: CAISEQGDGNTIYF
DNA: TGTGCCATCAGTGAGCAGGGGGATGGAAACACCATATATTTT
size: -
D: TRBD1
J: TRBJ1-3
V: TRBV10-3

CDR3: CASSLRGKRGRAFF
DNA: TGTGCCAGCAGTTTAAGGGGAAAGCGGGGGCGGGCTTTCTTT
size: -
D: -
J: TRBJ1-1
V: TRBV27

CDR3: CAISDSSNYGYTF
DNA: TGTGCCATCAGTGATTCCTCGAACTATGGCTACACCTTC
size: -
D: -
J: TRBJ1-2
V: TRBV10-3

CDR3: CASGAEQGADTQYF
DNA: TGTGCTAGTGGCGCCGAACAGGGGGCGGATACGCAGTATTTT
size: -
D: TRBD1
J: TRBJ2-3
V: TRBV12-5

CDR3: CASSSTSGTANVLTF
DNA: TGTGCCAGCAGTTCCACCTCAGGCACGGCCAACGTCCTGACTTTC
size: -
D: -
J: TRBJ2-6
V: TRBV28

CDR3: CASSILSGDTQYF
DNA: TGTGCCAGTAGTATTCTCTCGGGAGATACGCAGTATTTT
size: -
D: -
J: TRBJ2-3
V: TRBV19

CDR3: CASSETGGPTYEQYF
DNA: TGTGCCAGCAGTGAAACAGGGGGTCCCACCTACGAGCAGTACTTC
size: -
D: TRBD1
J: TRBJ2-7
V: TRBV6-1

CDR3: CAWRWAGKYNEQFF
DNA: TGTGCCTGGAGATGGGCAGGGAAATACAATGAGCAGTTCTTC
size: -
D: -
J: TRBJ2-1
V: TRBV30

CDR3: CASSGVAGVDEQYF
DNA: TGTGCCAGCAGTGGGGTAGCGGGAGTGGACGAGCAGTACTTC
size: -
D: TRBD2
J: TRBJ2-7
V: TRBV2

CDR3: CASSQESLGQGATEAFF
DNA: TGCGCCAGCAGCCAAGAAAGTTTGGGACAGGGTGCCACTGAAGCTTTCTTT
size: -
D: TRBD1
J: TRBJ1-1
V: TRBV4-3